This TCR beta chain was recorded in a study of blood T cell repertoires in COVID-19 (dated by TCRdb to between 2020 and 2021). About the investigation overall: Samples covering the acute and convalescent phases of COVID-19 were provided by collaborators in the United States, Italy and Spain. Nearly every sample came with metadata listing a de-identified subject ID, COVID-19 status, age in years and sex. The repertoires were made available in a free public database intended to serve as a resource for research on the immune response to SARS-CoV-2. Where available, HLA class I and class II types were obtained from metadata supplied by the sample provider rather than from assay-based typing. The dataset comprised deeply sampled blood TCRbeta repertoires from subjects exposed to, actively infected with, or recovered from COVID-19. The samples were drawn from the first 160 participants of the ongoing ImmuneRACE study and from 1,254 subjects provided by 6 global collaborators. The prospective study material was composed of cDNA or gDNA derived from T cells, B-cell-depleted T cells, or PBMCs.

General study outcomes and caveats: How much clinical and demographic metadata was included differed by source and by participant, and the metadata was provided uncurated.

About this clone itself: This clone's antigen is unknown. No much larger clonotype is one base removed from it; base qualities were not supplied.

Enrolling through a virtual design, the prospective study's participants ranged in age from about 18 to 100 years and lived across 24 United States geographic areas. Cohort assignment in the prospective study relied on participant-reported clinical history from a screening survey and a study questionnaire. Recovered participants in ImmuneRACE Cohort 3 were defined as having two consecutive negative NP/OP PCR tests, clearance from a healthcare professional, or resolution of symptoms. In the prospective study, whole blood, serum and a nasopharyngeal or oropharyngeal swab were collected from each participant by mobile phlebotomists. Participants in the prospective study had the option to provide additional blood draws and questionnaires over a roughly 2-month period. Before DNA extraction, blood samples from the prospective study were shipped at room temperature or frozen. TCRbeta CDR3 regions were amplified from genomic DNA using the immunoSEQ Assay, a bias-controlled multiplex PCR. The paper's data handling went like this. Within the assay, amplification of reference gene primers was used to estimate how many nucleated cells each sample contained. To quantify the absolute abundance of each unique TCRbeta CDR3 rearrangement, sequence reads were collapsed and filtered. For each sample, productive Simpson clonality was calculated as the square root of Simpson's diversity index across productive rearrangements. Entries here come from immuneACCESS through TCRdb and include only in-frame sequences with V and J called. Some clones fail to appear in such tables; in the studies checked, an unresolved V gene covers under half of the shortfall, and the cause of the remainder is unknown. V and J calls and clone size are copied from that table; D and trimming were computed from the DNA. The sample includes 130,000 to 150,000 clones, with about 87% observed a single time. The top ten clones comprise around 10% of the sample.

The germline V gene encodes CDR1 MDHEN and CDR2 SYDVKM. The CDR3 sequence holds 14 residues, the cysteine and phenylalanine included. This entry keeps only the CDR3 DNA: 42 bases, framed from base 1. Trimming at the junction amounts to 7 bases on V and 4 bases on J, and the germline ends lie 16 bases apart. This receptor chain uses TRBV28 and TRBJ1-1; the best D guess is TRBD1, with 6 bases matching. The receptor comes from a man between 60 and 75 years old who had recovered from COVID-19. Material: PBMCs or T cells enriched from blood (not recorded which). The CDR3 protein: CASTPGQLTTEAFF. At the DNA level, the sequence is TGTGCCAGCACCCCGGGACAACTCACCACTGAAGCTTTCTTT.